This entry lists 21 T cell receptor beta chains sequenced from one sample in a study of identical twins. TCRdb recomputed calls from the 5' RACE reads with MiXCR, one row per CDR3 protein. The sample lists over 500,000 distinct CDR3 sequences; around 20% were seen once. These same records also appear under a second study, on T cells expressing NK-cell markers.

Material for sequencing was CD4+ T cells sorted from blood. The receptors originated from a woman aged 18-29 years in good health.

This clonotype has ten or more counts. The J gene is TRBJ1-1, the V gene TRBV5-5; D is possibly TRBD1 (6 bases). The CDR3 has 12 residues. The germline V gene has CDR1 SGHKS and CDR2 YYEKEE (reference sequence). The ends were cut back, 4 bases at V and 6 bases at J, with 10 bases in the middle. The CDR3 nucleotides are TGTGCCAGCAGCCTGGGGGCCGCTGAAGCTTTCTTT. Residues: CASSLGAAEAFF. The full variable domain, completed using reference TRBV5-5 and TRBJ1-1, is DAGVTQSPTHLIKTRGQQVTLRCSPISGHKSVSWYQQVLGQGPQFIFQYYEKEERGRGNFPDRFSARQFPNYSSELNVNALLLGDSALYLCASSLGAAEAFFGQGTRLTVV.

This clonotype was detected only a few times. The rearrangement joins TRBV20-1 to TRBJ2-3; 9 nucleotides align to TRBD2. Unmatched junction bases numbered 8, after V lost 2 bases and J lost 2 bases. Germline lookup yields CDR1 DFQATT and CDR2 SNEGSKA (reference sequence). This CDR3 has 16 residues. The CDR3 nucleotides read TGCAGTGCTAGACCGGGGCGGGGGGGTAACACAGATACGCAGTATTTT. Translated, it gives CSARPGRGGNTDTQYF.

The chain uses TRBV6-2 or TRBV6-3 and TRBJ2-1, with TRBD1 as a possible D gene (6 bases). With 7 bases removed from V and 4 bases from J, the gap between germline ends came to 8 bases. Germline V CDR1 and CDR2: MNHEY, SVGEGT. CDR3 length equals 12 residues. The CDR3 here is CASTTGYNEQFF. CDR3 nucleotides: TGTGCCAGCACAACAGGGTACAATGAGCAGTTCTTC.

The chain combines TRBV20-1 with TRBJ2-3, with 8 nucleotides matching TRBD2. V shed 1 base, J shed 2 bases, and the junction held 20 bases outside the gene matches. The CDR3 totals 20 residues. Germline CDR1 DFQATT, CDR2 SNEGSKA (reference sequence). This CDR3 reads CSARVVRLARQLPNTDTQYF. The CDR3 DNA reads TGCAGTGCTAGAGTAGTGAGACTAGCGAGGCAACTCCCAAACACAGATACGCAGTATTTT.

The rearrangement uses TRBV27 and TRBJ1-1, with TRBD1 identical over 8 bases. Per germline, CDR1 MNHEY and CDR2 SMNVEV (reference sequence). The CDR3 is made up of 13 amino acids. V gave up 3 bases and J gave up 9 bases; unmatched junction bases: 6. CDR3 bases: TGTGCCAGCAGTTTTTCCGGGACAGGAAAAGCTTTCTTT. This encodes CASSFSGTGKAFF.

The chain combines TRBV6-1 with TRBJ2-1; maybe TRBD2 (5 bases). Deletions cut 4 bases from V and 0 bases from J, with 19 bases between. The length of the CDR3 is 18 residues. Per germline, CDR1 MNHNS and CDR2 SASEGT. CDR3 in DNA: TGTGCCAGCAGTGTCGTCGCCCGAGGGCTGAGCTCCTACAATGAGCAGTTCTTC. It specifies CASSVVARGLSSYNEQFF.

This clonotype was observed a handful of times. This chain joins TRBV4-3 and TRBJ1-6, with D unresolved. CDR1 LGHNA and CDR2 YSLEER come from the germline V gene. This CDR3 spans 16 amino acids. Trimming stripped 0 bases from V and 10 bases from J, with 16 bases between. For the CDR3, the DNA is TGCGCCAGCAGCCAAGACAACGGTGATTCAAGGTCACCCCTCCACTTT. As protein: CASSQDNGDSRSPLHF.

J is TRBJ2-5 and V is TRBV12-3 or TRBV12-4, with D possibly being TRBD1 (6 bases). V lost 6 bases and J 2 bases, leaving 13 bases between the germline ends. CDR3 length: 14 amino acids. CDR3 sequence (DNA): TGTGCCAGCAGGGGGACCAGGGGACAAGAGACCCAGTACTTC. This gives the protein CASRGTRGQETQYF.

The chain employs TRBV5-1 and TRBJ2-7; 13 positions match TRBD2. The V gene's germline CDR1 is SGHRS and CDR2 YFSETQ. The CDR3 length is 17 residues. V dropped 3 bases and J dropped 5; count of bases not matched to a gene: 11. This CDR3 is CASSWGGLAGARDEQYF. CDR3 nucleotides: TGCGCCAGCAGCTGGGGCGGACTAGCGGGAGCTAGGGACGAGCAGTACTTC.

This clonotype was seen more than once but under ten times. This chain links TRBV12-3 or TRBV12-4 with TRBJ2-1; TRBD2 matches at 7 bases. J gave up 0 bases and V 6 bases, and 8 bases lay outside the gene matches. The CDR3 covers 16 residues. The CDR3 spells CASSRKRGRSYNEQFF. CDR3 coding DNA: TGTGCCAGCAGCCGTAAGCGGGGCCGCTCCTACAATGAGCAGTTCTTC.

The V call is TRBV30, the J call TRBJ1-1; D is unresolved. This CDR3 is built from 13 residues. V was cut by 2 bases and J by 0 bases, with 7 bases left in between. CDR1 is GTSNPN and CDR2 is SVGIG in the germline V gene (reference sequence). CDR3 loop: CAWSSTLNTEAFF. CDR3 bases: TGTGCCTGGAGTTCAACATTGAACACTGAAGCTTTCTTT.

V is TRBV29-1 and J is TRBJ1-3, with 10 bases aligning to TRBD1. The length of the CDR3 is 14 residues. CDR1 is SQVTM and CDR2 is ANQGSEA in the germline V gene. V lost 7 bases and J lost 0; bases outside the gene matches: 3. The CDR3 nucleotides are TGCAGCGCTCGGACAGGGGGCTCTGGAAACACCATATATTTT. Translating it yields CSARTGGSGNTIYF. Full variable domain (outside the CDR3, taken from reference TRBV29-1 and TRBJ1-3): SAVISQKPSRDICQRGTSLTIQCQVDSQVTMMFWYRQQPGQSLTLIATANQGSEATYESGFVIDKFPISRPNLTFSTLTVSNMSPEDSSIYLCSARTGGSGNTIYFGEGSWLTVV.

This clonotype was picked up a small number of times. The CDR3 region is CASSPQGINYGYTF. CDR3 coding DNA: TGTGCCAGCTCACCACAGGGAATTAACTATGGCTACACCTTC. The chain combines TRBV18 with TRBJ1-2; D unresolved. V lost 1 base to trimming and J lost 1 base, with 7 bases between them. The CDR3 has 14 amino acids. Germline V gene lookup returns CDR1 KGHSH and CDR2 LQKENI.

The chain joins TRBV2 to TRBJ2-3; 10 nucleotides agree with TRBD2. Germline V gene lookup returns CDR1 SNHLY and CDR2 FYNNEI. The V and J ends lost 9 bases and 4 bases, in that order; junction bases with no gene match: 4. The CDR3 contains 13 residues. The CDR3: CARASGSADTQYF. The CDR3 DNA follows: TGTGCCAGGGCTAGCGGGAGCGCAGATACGCAGTATTTT.

This clonotype was seen more than once but under ten times. The CDR3 sequence is CASSHELVARSTDTQYF. The DNA of the CDR3 is TGTGCCAGCAGCCACGAACTTGTCGCGCGTAGCACAGATACGCAGTATTTT. The rearrangement links TRBV3-1 to TRBJ2-3, with unresolved D. The CDR3 length is 17 residues. Trimming shortened V by 3 bases and J by 0 bases, and 16 bases separated the two germline ends. CDR1 LGHDT and CDR2 YNNKEL come from the germline V gene (reference sequence).

The chain couples TRBV20-1 to TRBJ2-3; D uncertain. V was trimmed by 0 bases and J by 2 bases, leaving 9 bases between them. The CDR3 runs to 14 residues. Germline-derived CDR1 and CDR2 are DFQATT and SNEGSKA (reference sequence). CDR3 nucleotides: TGCAGTGCTAGAGATAGCTCCTACACAGATACGCAGTATTTT. The encoded protein is CSARDSSYTDTQYF.

This clonotype was found a few times. The rearrangement uses TRBV6-5 and TRBJ1-1; 10 nucleotides match TRBD1. Germline CDR1 and CDR2: MNHEY and SVGAGI. V gave up 4 bases and J gave up 7 bases; unmatched junction bases: 3. CDR3 length: 13 amino acids. The CDR3 coding sequence is TGTGCCAGCAGTTTCGGGGACAGGGGTGAAGCTTTCTTT. It yields the protein CASSFGDRGEAFF.

The CDR3 DNA sequence: TGTGCCAGCAGCTTTTTCGGGACCGGGGAGCTGTTTTTT. Protein: CASSFFGTGELFF. The chain carries TRBV7-2 and TRBJ2-2; no definite D call. The germline V gene has CDR1 SGHTA and CDR2 FQGNSA. The length of the CDR3 is 13 residues. The ends were cut back, 3 bases at V and 5 bases at J, with 7 bases in the middle.

This chain connects TRBV5-5 to TRBJ2-2; D is undetermined. Trimming removed 1 base from V and 0 bases from J, with 7 bases in between. CDR1 and CDR2 from the germline V gene are SGHKS and YYEKEE (reference sequence). The CDR3 sequence is 15 residues long. The CDR3 here is CASSLRDTNTGELFF. The CDR3 region has the DNA TGTGCCAGCAGCTTGCGCGATACGAACACCGGGGAGCTGTTTTTT. Supplemented by reference TRBV5-5 and TRBJ2-2, the full variable domain reads DAGVTQSPTHLIKTRGQQVTLRCSPISGHKSVSWYQQVLGQGPQFIFQYYEKEERGRGNFPDRFSARQFPNYSSELNVNALLLGDSALYLCASSLRDTNTGELFFGEGSRLTVL.

This chain links TRBV5-6 with TRBJ2-7; D is unclear. CDR1 and CDR2 from the germline V gene are SGHDT and YYEEEE. CDR3 length: 12 residues. V gave up 4 bases and J gave up 4 bases, with 9 bases separating them. CDR3 region: CASSLDEYEQYF. CDR3 DNA: TGTGCCAGCAGCCTGGACGAGTACGAGCAGTACTTC. Full variable domain (rest looked up from reference TRBV5-6 and TRBJ2-7): DAGVTQSPTHLIKTRGQQVTLRCSPKSGHDTVSWYQQALGQGPQFIFQYYEEEERQRGNFPDRFSGHQFPNYSSELNVNALLLGDSALYLCASSLDEYEQYFGPGTRLTVT.

The chain has TRBV20-1 and TRBJ2-3; tentatively, D is TRBD1 or TRBD2 (6 bases each). Trimming took off 0 bases at V and 6 bases at J, with 16 bases between the two ends. This CDR3 region has 15 residues. The V gene's germline CDR1 is DFQATT and CDR2 SNEGSKA (reference sequence). The CDR3 protein is CSAREGRGGYDTQYF. CDR3 nucleotide sequence: TGCAGTGCTAGAGAGGGCAGGGGAGGCTACGATACGCAGTATTTT.